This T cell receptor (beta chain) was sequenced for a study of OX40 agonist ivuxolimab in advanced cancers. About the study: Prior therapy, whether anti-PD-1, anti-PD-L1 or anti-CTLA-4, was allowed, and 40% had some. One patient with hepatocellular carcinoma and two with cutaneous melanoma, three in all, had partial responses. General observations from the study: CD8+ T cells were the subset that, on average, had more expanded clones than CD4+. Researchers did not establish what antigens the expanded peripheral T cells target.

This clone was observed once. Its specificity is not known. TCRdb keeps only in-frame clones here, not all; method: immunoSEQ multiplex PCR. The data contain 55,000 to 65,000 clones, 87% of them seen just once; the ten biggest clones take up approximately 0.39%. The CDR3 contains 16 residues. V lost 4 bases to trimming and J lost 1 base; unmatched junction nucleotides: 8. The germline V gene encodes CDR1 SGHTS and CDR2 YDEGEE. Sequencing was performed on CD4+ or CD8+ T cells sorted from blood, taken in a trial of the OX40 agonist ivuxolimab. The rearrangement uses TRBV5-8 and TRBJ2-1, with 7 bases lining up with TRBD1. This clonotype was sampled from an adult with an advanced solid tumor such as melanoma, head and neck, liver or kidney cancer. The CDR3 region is CASSPGTVPSYNEQFF. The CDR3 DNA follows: TGTGCCAGCAGCCCCGGGACAGTCCCTTCCTACAATGAGCAGTTCTTC.